Listed below are T cell receptor beta chains from one sample, sequenced in a study of T cells in Graves' hyperthyroidism and ophthalmopathy. TCRdb ran MiXCR on the multiplex PCR reads and lists one entry per CDR3 protein. The sample carries approximately 610,000 distinct CDR3 sequences, roughly 14% recorded once. Sequenced: blood. Receptor source: a woman between 40 and 55 years old with Graves' ophthalmopathy. Both conserved end residues are part of each CDR3. The order of the fields is clone size, D gene, V gene, J gene, CDR3 DNA, CDR3 protein. A D gene is named only where the DNA matches it firmly. Not every row has a clone size; where given, it reads once, few, many or a size class.

.	TRBD1	TRBV7-2	TRBJ2-7	TGTGCCAGCAGCTCACAGACAGGGGGATCCTACGAGCAGTACTTC	CASSSQTGGSYEQYF
few	TRBD2	TRBV19	TRBJ2-7	TGTGCCAGTAGTATGTTCCTAGCGGGAGCGTCTGAGCAGTACTTC	CASSMFLAGASEQYF
.	.	TRBV11-3	TRBJ2-5	TGTGCCAGCAGCCCCGCGGACGGCGGACGAGAGACCCAGTACTTC	CASSPADGGRETQYF
.	.	TRBV7-2	TRBJ2-7	TGTGCCAGCAGCTTGCAAGCCTATCCTTACGAGCAGTACTTC	CASSLQAYPYEQYF
many	TRBD2	TRBV20-1	TRBJ2-7	TGCAGTGCTAGAGGGACTAGCGGGAGAGAGCAGTACTTC	CSARGTSGREQYF
many	.	TRBV19	TRBJ2-7	TGTGCCAGTAGTATGGTTAGCGGAAGCTCCTACGAGCAGTACTTC	CASSMVSGSSYEQYF
many	.	TRBV29-1	TRBJ2-7	TGCAGCGTTGAAGACGAGAGAGGGTCTTACGAGCAGTACTTC	CSVEDERGSYEQYF
many	.	TRBV28	TRBJ2-7	TGTGCCAGCAGTTTATCCGGGGTAGACGAGCAGTACTTC	CASSLSGVDEQYF
.	.	TRBV5-1	TRBJ1-2	TGCGCCAGCAGCTTGTCCCTACGGGATGGCTACACCTTC	CASSLSLRDGYTF
many	TRBD2	TRBV29-1	TRBJ2-7	TGCAGCGTCGTAGCGGGACACTCCTACGAGCAGTACTTC	CSVVAGHSYEQYF
many	.	TRBV15	TRBJ2-7	TGTGCCACCAGCTTTCGACTTAGCTCCTACGAGCAGTACTTC	CATSFRLSSYEQYF
many	.	TRBV28	TRBJ2-7	TGTGCCAGCAGTGTAGGGTCCCTCTCCTACGAGCAGTACTTC	CASSVGSLSYEQYF
.	.	TRBV7-2	TRBJ2-5	TGTGCCAGCAGCCCAGCTCGTCTCGGGTCGGAGACCCAGTACTTC	CASSPARLGSETQYF
many	.	TRBV29-1	TRBJ1-1	TGCAGCGTTGTCGCGTTTAACACTGAAGCTTTCTTT	CSVVAFNTEAFF
.	.	TRBV29-1	TRBJ2-2	TGCAGCGTTGAGAAAAACACCGGGGAGCTGTTTTTT	CSVEKNTGELFF
.	.	TRBV12-3/TRBV12-4	TRBJ1-5	TGTGCCAGCAGACCCCGGGACAACGGCTATAGCAATCAGCCCCAGCATTTT	CASRPRDNGYSNQPQHF
few	TRBD2	TRBV27	TRBJ2-2	TGTGCCAGCGGCTCCGGGACTAGCGGGAGGGGAGGACCCGGGGAGCTGTTTTTT	CASGSGTSGRGGPGELFF
many	.	TRBV2	TRBJ2-5	TGTGCCAGCAAACCCTCAGGCGAGGAGACCCAGTACTTC	CASKPSGEETQYF
.	.	TRBV5-1	TRBJ1-5	TGCGCCAGCAGCTTGGGGAACAATCAGCCCCAGCATTTT	CASSLGNNQPQHF
few	.	TRBV6-5	TRBJ2-7	TGTGCCAGCAGTTACGCCCCCCGGGCTTTAGACTACGAGCAGTACTTC	CASSYAPRALDYEQYF
many	.	TRBV6-5	TRBJ2-5	TGTGCCAGCAGTTACGGTGGATTCCAAGAGACCCAGTACTTC	CASSYGGFQETQYF
many	TRBD2	TRBV28	TRBJ2-7	TGTGCCAGCAGTTTGGTGTGGTATTGTAGCGGGAGAGGGTACGAGCAGTACTTC	CASSLVWYCSGRGYEQYF
.	.	TRBV12-3/TRBV12-4	TRBJ2-2	TGTGCCAGCAGTGCCGGGACAAAAAACACCGGGGAGCTGTTTTTT	CASSAGTKNTGELFF
many	TRBD2	TRBV29-1	TRBJ2-7	TGCAGCGCCGAGGGAGGGCTTGAGGGCTACGAGCAGTACTTC	CSAEGGLEGYEQYF
many	.	TRBV7-2	TRBJ2-7	TGTGCCAGCAGCTCCAGACTCCTACTAGCTGAGGAGCAGTACTTC	CASSSRLLLAEEQYF
many	TRBD2	TRBV7-2	TRBJ2-7	TGTGCCAGCAGCTTAGTCGCACTAGCGGGAGTGTACGAGCAGTACTTC	CASSLVALAGVYEQYF
many	TRBD1	TRBV5-1	TRBJ2-4	TGCGCCAGCAGCTCACAGGGGGCAGCCAAAAACATTCAGTACTTC	CASSSQGAAKNIQYF
many	TRBD1	TRBV6-1	TRBJ2-5	TGTGCCAGCAGAAGACAGGGGCTGGGGGAGACCCAGTACTTC	CASRRQGLGETQYF
many	.	TRBV30	TRBJ2-5	TGTGCCTGGACGAACCCGGAGACCCAGTACTTC	CAWTNPETQYF
many	TRBD2	TRBV9	TRBJ2-7	TGTGCCAGCAGCGTAGCGTCTAGCGGGAACTACGAGCAGTACTTC	CASSVASSGNYEQYF
few	.	TRBV5-6	TRBJ1-1	TGTGCCAGCAGCCGCAGATCGGCTAGGGAAGAAGCTTTCTTT	CASSRRSAREEAFF
many	TRBD2	TRBV28	TRBJ2-5	TGTGCCAGCAGTAGCCCGCGGGCGGGAGTAGTGGAGACCCAGTACTTC	CASSSPRAGVVETQYF
many	.	TRBV6-5	TRBJ2-7	TGTGCCAGCCAGGCCTCCGGGGCTCTCAGCGAGCAGTACTTC	CASQASGALSEQYF
.	.	TRBV7-3	TRBJ2-7	TGTGCCAGCAGCCGGGGAATGGGTTACGAGCAGTACTTC	CASSRGMGYEQYF
many	.	TRBV3-1	TRBJ2-4	TGTGCCAGCAGCCCGGCGGTAGCCCGAAACATTCAGTACTTC	CASSPAVARNIQYF
.	.	TRBV3-1	TRBJ2-2	TGTGCCAGCAGCCAAGCGGGACCCGGAGGCGGCGGGGAGCTGTTTTTT	CASSQAGPGGGGELFF
few	.	TRBV28	TRBJ1-2	.	CASSRFGPGQDPGYTF
many	TRBD2	TRBV19	TRBJ2-7	TGTGCCAGTAGCCCTCTAGCGGGAGGGCCCTCCTACGAGCAGTACTTC	CASSPLAGGPSYEQYF
many	TRBD1	TRBV30	TRBJ1-2	TGTGCCTGGAGCGGGGGACAGGGGGCTCATGGCTACACCTTC	CAWSGGQGAHGYTF
few	TRBD1	TRBV28	TRBJ2-7	TGTGCCAGCAGTCCCACCACAGGGGATTCCTACGAGCAGTACTTC	CASSPTTGDSYEQYF
few	.	TRBV30	TRBJ2-5	TGTGCCTGGTCCCCCGGGGACTTTCAAGAGACCCAGTACTTC	CAWSPGDFQETQYF
many	.	TRBV10-3	TRBJ2-5	TGTGCCATCAAGGCCCAGGGTAAAGAGACCCAGTACTTC	CAIKAQGKETQYF
many	.	TRBV6-2/TRBV6-3	TRBJ2-5	TGTGCCAGCATCCCTCAAGGGAGGGGGGAGACCCAGTACTTC	CASIPQGRGETQYF
many	.	TRBV6-5	TRBJ1-5	TGTGCCAGCAGTTACTCCGGGGACCAGCCCCAGCATTTT	CASSYSGDQPQHF
once	.	TRBV12-3/TRBV12-4	TRBJ2-7	TGTGCCAGCAGGGGGGCTCTTTACGAGCAGTACTTC	CASRGALYEQYF
few	.	TRBV6-2/TRBV6-3	TRBJ2-5	TGTGCCAGCGTGGGGGACGACCCAACTGGGCACTTC	CASVGDDPTGHF
many	.	TRBV13	TRBJ2-7	TGTGCCAGCAGCTTACCTGATACATCCTACGAGCAGTACTTC	CASSLPDTSYEQYF
few	TRBD1	TRBV28	TRBJ1-2	TGTGCCAGCAGTATTCTCCGGGACAGGGATAACTATGGCTACACCTTC	CASSILRDRDNYGYTF
many	.	TRBV7-8	TRBJ1-6	TGTGCCAGCAGCTGGAAGACTAATTCACCCCTCCACTTT	CASSWKTNSPLHF
.	TRBD1	TRBV10-3	TRBJ2-7	TGTGCCATTGGACAGGCCTACGAGCAGTACTTC	CAIGQAYEQYF
many	TRBD1	TRBV6-4	TRBJ1-1	TGTGCCAGCGGAGAAAGACAGGGAACTGAAGCTTTCTTT	CASGERQGTEAFF